Below, 16 T cell receptor beta chains from the same sample are listed, as sequenced in a study of technical replicates of blood from several donors. Clones were sequenced by immunoSEQ multiplex PCR, and TCRdb holds only the in-frame ones, with some missing. The sample has tens of thousands of clones, about nine tenths seen once; the top ten hold 0.42%. The sequencing sample was made of T cells isolated from PBMCs. These receptors all stem from a human donor in good health.

V usage is TRBV13 and J usage is TRBJ2-2, with 11 bases identical to TRBD2. Germline V gene data show CDR1 as PRHDT and CDR2 as FYEKMQ (reference sequence). The CDR3 runs 16 residues. V lost 4 bases to trimming and J lost 3 bases; unmatched junction nucleotides: 4. The CDR3 here is CASSSGTSGHTGELFF. The CDR3, as DNA: TGTGCCAGCAGCTCCGGGACTAGCGGCCACACCGGGGAGCTGTTTTTT.

The V gene is TRBV15, the J gene TRBJ2-2; unclear D gene. The germline gives CDR1 LNHNV, CDR2 YYDKDF (reference sequence). Trimming removed 0 bases from V and 7 bases from J, with 9 bases in between. The CDR3 runs to 14 residues. The CDR3 reads CATSREEFGGELFF. As DNA, the CDR3 is TGTGCCACCAGCAGAGAGGAGTTCGGCGGGGAGCTGTTTTTT.

V and J are TRBV10-3 and TRBJ1-5; D remains ambiguous. This CDR3 comprises 12 residues. In germline, CDR1 is ENHRY, CDR2 SYGVKD. The V gene lost 8 bases and the J gene lost 3 bases, with 8 bases spanning the gap. The CDR3 DNA reads as TGTGCCATCGCGGCAGTCAATCAGCCCCAGCATTTT. Its translation is CAIAAVNQPQHF.

The chain links TRBV28 to TRBJ1-1; D gene ambiguous. This CDR3 contains 13 residues. V was clipped by 8 bases and J by 0 bases, with 10 bases between them. Germline lookup yields CDR1 MDHEN and CDR2 SYDVKM. The CDR3: CASVRQLNTEAFF. CDR3 coding DNA: TGTGCCAGCGTGAGGCAGCTGAACACTGAAGCTTTCTTT. The whole variable domain, remainder taken from reference TRBV28 and TRBJ1-1, is DVKVTQSSRYLVKRTGEKVFLECVQDMDHENMFWYRQDPGLGLRLIYFSYDVKMKEKGDIPEGYSVSREKKERFSLILESASTNQTSMYLCASVRQLNTEAFFGQGTRLTVV.

This chain links TRBV6-1 with TRBJ1-5; D remains ambiguous. Trimming cost V 7 bases and J 1 base, with 8 bases left between them. Germline assignment: CDR1 MNHNS and CDR2 SASEGT. The CDR3 extends over 13 amino acids. CDR3 loop: CASTAVSNQPQHF. The DNA of the CDR3 is TGTGCCAGCACTGCGGTGAGCAATCAGCCCCAGCATTTT.

J is TRBJ2-2 and V is TRBV6-6; 16 bases are shared with TRBD2. CDR1 and CDR2 (germline): MNHNY, SVGAGI (reference sequence). Unmatched junction bases numbered 8, after V lost 8 bases and J lost 8 bases. This CDR3 has 16 amino acids. DNA of the CDR3: TGTGCCAGCCTGGGACTAGCGGGAGGGCCTTGGGGGGAGCTGTTTTTT. Its protein is CASLGLAGGPWGELFF.

V is TRBV9 and J is TRBJ2-7, with D perhaps TRBD2 (6 bases). The CDR3 runs to 14 residues. V was cut by 4 bases and J by 1 base, with 12 bases left in between. The germline CDR1 and CDR2 sequences are SGDLS and YYNGEE. The CDR3 loop reads CASSPGGVSYEQYF. CDR3 DNA: TGTGCCAGCAGCCCCGGGGGAGTATCCTACGAGCAGTACTTC.

J is TRBJ2-5 and V is TRBV7-9, with 8 bases that match TRBD1. This CDR3 contains 14 residues. V gave up 3 bases and J gave up 3 bases; unmatched junction bases: 3. Germline assignment: CDR1 SEHNR and CDR2 FQNEAQ (reference sequence). The CDR3 nucleotides are TGTGCCAGCAGCTTGTTGACAGGGGAAGAGACCCAGTACTTC. It encodes CASSLLTGEETQYF.

The chain uses TRBV19 and TRBJ2-7, with TRBD1 identical over 12 bases. V lost 7 bases, J lost 6 bases, and 7 bases stayed unmatched. CDR1 and CDR2 from the germline V gene are LNHDA and SQIVND (reference sequence). CDR3 length: 14 residues. The CDR3, as DNA: TGTGCCAGTACCCCGGGACAGGGGGCGGGCGAGCAGTACTTC. Protein: CASTPGQGAGEQYF.

The chain carries TRBV10-3 and TRBJ1-2; tentatively, D is TRBD1 (6 bases). Germline assignment: CDR1 ENHRY and CDR2 SYGVKD. This CDR3 spans 14 amino acids. The CDR3 region has the DNA TGTGCTTCTGGGGGCATTGGACTAGTTCATGGCTACACCTTC. This sequence encodes CASGGIGLVHGYTF.

V gene TRBV4-3 combines with J gene TRBJ1-2; D unclear. V shed 1 base and J shed 7 bases, with 13 bases lying between them. This CDR3 has 14 residues. Germline V gives CDR1 LGHNA, CDR2 YSLEER. CDR3 sequence (DNA): TGCGCCAGCAGCCAAGTCGTCAGCTCGGGTGGCTACACCTTC. This encodes CASSQVVSSGGYTF.

The chain employs TRBV5-1 and TRBJ1-5; 9 nucleotides match TRBD1. V was clipped by 4 bases and J by 6 bases; unmatched bases: 11. The CDR3 is made up of 16 amino acids. Germline V gene data show CDR1 as SGHRS and CDR2 as YFSETQ. Written as DNA, the CDR3 is TGCGCCAGCAGCGTAGAACAGGGGGCCGTTCGTCAGCCCCAGCATTTT. Its translation is CASSVEQGAVRQPQHF.

The gene calls are TRBV2 and TRBJ1-1, with D unresolved. The CDR3 length is 12 residues. Per germline, CDR1 SNHLY and CDR2 FYNNEI. V lost 10 bases, J lost 5 bases, and 14 bases lay in between. The CDR3 nucleotides are TGTGCCATCTTGGAGTTTGCAACTGAAGCTTTCTTT. This codes for CAILEFATEAFF.

This chain joins TRBV6-1 and TRBJ1-1; D gene ambiguous. CDR1 and CDR2 from the germline V gene are MNHNS and SASEGT. The CDR3 covers 13 residues. Trimming took 2 bases from V and 3 from J, leaving 7 bases between them. The CDR3 region has the DNA TGTGCCAGCAGTGAAAACAGCTACACTGAAGCTTTCTTT. Its protein is CASSENSYTEAFF.

The chain employs TRBV7-4 and TRBJ2-7; 11 bases match TRBD1. Germline assignment: CDR1 SGHVT and CDR2 SQSDAQ. V was pared by 5 bases and J by 5 bases, with 8 bases of the junction left unmatched. This CDR3 is 15 amino acids long. The CDR3 loop is CASSLGTGGIDEQYF. The DNA of the CDR3 is TGTGCCAGCAGCCTAGGGACAGGGGGAATAGACGAGCAGTACTTC. Full variable domain (missing parts from reference TRBV7-4 and TRBJ2-7): GAGVSQSPRYKVAKRGRDVALRCDSISGHVTLYWYRQTLGQGSEVLTYSQSDAQRDKSGRPSGRFSAERPERSVSTLKIQRTEQGDSAVYLCASSLGTGGIDEQYFGPGTRLTVT.

The genes are TRBV18 and TRBJ2-7; 9 bases line up with TRBD1. This CDR3 is built from 19 residues. Germline V gives CDR1 KGHSH, CDR2 LQKENI. V dropped 3 bases and J dropped 2; count of bases not matched to a gene: 17. The CDR3 DNA sequence: TGTGCCAGCTCACCCGCCGGGCACGATGGGACAGGGTCCCCCTACGAGCAGTACTTC. Amino acid sequence: CASSPAGHDGTGSPYEQYF.